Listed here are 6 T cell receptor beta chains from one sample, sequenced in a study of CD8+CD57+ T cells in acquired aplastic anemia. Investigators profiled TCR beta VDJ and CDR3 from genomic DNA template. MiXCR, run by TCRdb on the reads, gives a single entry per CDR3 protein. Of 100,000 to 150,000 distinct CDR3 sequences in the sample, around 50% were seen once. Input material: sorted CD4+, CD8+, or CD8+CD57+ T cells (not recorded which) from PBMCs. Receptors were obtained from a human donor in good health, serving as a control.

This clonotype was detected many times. CDR3 DNA sequence: TGTGCTAGTGGTATGGCCATAGTTAGCGGGGCCCGGGGAGAGACCCAGTACTTC. It translates to CASGMAIVSGARGETQYF. This chain links TRBV12-5 with TRBJ2-5; 8 bases match TRBD2. Germline V gene lookup returns CDR1 LGHNT and CDR2 FRNRAP. J gave up 4 bases and V 5 bases, and 18 bases lay outside the gene matches. There are 18 residues in the CDR3.

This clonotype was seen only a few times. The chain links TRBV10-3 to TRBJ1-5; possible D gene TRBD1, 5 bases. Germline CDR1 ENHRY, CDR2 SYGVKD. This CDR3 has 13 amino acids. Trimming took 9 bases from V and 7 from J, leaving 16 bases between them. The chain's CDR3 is CAIGQGIQQPQHF. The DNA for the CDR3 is TGTGCCATAGGCCAGGGTATCCAACAGCCCCAGCATTTT.

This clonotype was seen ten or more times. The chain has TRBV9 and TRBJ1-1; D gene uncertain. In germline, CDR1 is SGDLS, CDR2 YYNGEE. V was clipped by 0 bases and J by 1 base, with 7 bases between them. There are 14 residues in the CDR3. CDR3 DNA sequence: TGTGCCAGCAGCGTAGCCATAGGGAACACTGAAGCTTTCTTT. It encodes CASSVAIGNTEAFF. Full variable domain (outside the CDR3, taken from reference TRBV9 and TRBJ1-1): DSGVTQTPKHLITATGQRVTLRCSPRSGDLSVYWYQQSLDQGLQFLIQYYNGEERAKGNILERFSAQQFPDLHSELNLSSLELGDSALYFCASSVAIGNTEAFFGQGTRLTVV.

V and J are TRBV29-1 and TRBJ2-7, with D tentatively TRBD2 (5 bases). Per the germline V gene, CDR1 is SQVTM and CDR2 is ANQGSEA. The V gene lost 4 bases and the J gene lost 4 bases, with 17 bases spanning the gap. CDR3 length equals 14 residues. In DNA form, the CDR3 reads TGCAGCGTTGTGGTTCGGGGATCGGTGTACGAGCAGTACTTC. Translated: CSVVVRGSVYEQYF.

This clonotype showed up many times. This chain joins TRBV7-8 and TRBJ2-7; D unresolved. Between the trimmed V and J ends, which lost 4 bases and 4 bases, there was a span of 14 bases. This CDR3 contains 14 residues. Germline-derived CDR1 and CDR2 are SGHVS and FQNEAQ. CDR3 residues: CASSSSWLGYEQYF. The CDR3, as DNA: TGTGCCAGCAGCTCCTCGTGGCTCGGGTACGAGCAGTACTTC.

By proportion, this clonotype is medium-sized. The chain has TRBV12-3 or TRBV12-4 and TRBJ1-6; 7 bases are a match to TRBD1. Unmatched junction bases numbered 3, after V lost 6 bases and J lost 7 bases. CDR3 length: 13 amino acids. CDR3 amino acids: CASSGQANSPLHF. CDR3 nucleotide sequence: TGTGCCAGCAGCGGACAGGCCAATTCACCCCTCCACTTT.